The clone carrying this T cell receptor (beta chain) showed up just once. This sample was taken from a study of blood T cell repertoires in COVID-19. Study-wide context: T cells, B-cell-depleted T cells, or PBMCs provided the cDNA or gDNA that served as material.

Per the study methods: Amplification with reference gene primers provided the estimates of nucleated cell counts. Generated by immunoSEQ multiplex PCR, the TCRdb table keeps only in-frame clones and is missing some. V and J calls and clone size follow that table, whereas D and trimming were derived from the DNA. The table records a few hundred thousand clones, roughly 90% of them present only once. Germline loops: CDR1 LGHDT, CDR2 YNNKEL (reference sequence). The trim removed 3 bases at V and 9 bases at J, leaving 7 bases unmatched. CDR3 length: 14 residues. This rearrangement joins TRBV3-1 (or the pseudogene TRBV3-2) to TRBJ2-1, with 8 nucleotides matching TRBD2. The receptor comes from a man younger than 45 with acute or convalescent COVID-19. The sequenced material came from peripheral blood. CDR3 loop: CASSHRTGGAEQFF. Written as DNA, the CDR3 is TGTGCCAGCAGCCATAGGACCGGGGGGGCTGAGCAGTTCTTC.